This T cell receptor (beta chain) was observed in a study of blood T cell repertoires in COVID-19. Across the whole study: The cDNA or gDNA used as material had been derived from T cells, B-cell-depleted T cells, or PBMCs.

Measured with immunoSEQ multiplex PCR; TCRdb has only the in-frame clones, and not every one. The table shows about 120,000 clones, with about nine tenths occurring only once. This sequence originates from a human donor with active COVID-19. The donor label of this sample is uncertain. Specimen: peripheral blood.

As DNA, the CDR3 is TGTGCCAGCAGCGGGACAGGGTGGTATACCGGGGAGCTGTTTTTT. Amino acids: CASSGTGWYTGELFF. V and J are TRBV6-5 and TRBJ2-2, with 9 bases matching TRBD1. The germline gives CDR1 MNHEY, CDR2 SVGAGI. This CDR3 is 15 amino acids long. V trimming: 6 bases; J trimming: 5 bases; junction bases outside the gene matches: 7.